Sequencing of this TCR beta chain was carried out in a study of cytomegalovirus exposure and HLA in healthy donors listed by TCRdb under 2017. Looking at the study overall: An earlier analysis of around 600 of the donors reported 276 Gb of sequence data and approximately 110 million unique TCR beta sequences from roughly 180 million T cells. Along with the approximately 670-subject first cohort, a separate validation cohort of over a hundred different subjects was used. An earlier analysis of nearly 600 of the donors applied high-throughput TCR beta sequencing to assess whether each TCR beta V gene segment acted as functional or pseudogenic. Because of strong linkage in the cohort, roughly five DR-DQ haplotypes were treated as single units for association and clustering. The T cell repertoires of around 730 subjects were profiled by immunosequencing and related to cytomegalovirus serostatus. A later genetic analysis used genome-wide SNP genotypes for about 65% of the 666 donors, treating that subset as a discovery cohort. Across 300 to 500 genotyped donors of the cohort, an average of roughly 250,000 unique TCR beta nucleotide sequences per donor were sequenced, and 15% to 20% of those sequences were non-productive. The study aimed to test whether signatures of past pathogen exposure could be identified by cataloging public T cell receptors. Donor age, sex, ethnicity and CMV serostatus were collected together with the repertoire data. A later analysis re-examined previously published TCR beta repertoires from just over 650 donors and added high-resolution HLA genotyping to investigate patterns of TCR occurrence. In the later analysis, no new phenotypic data were used to find candidate immune exposures; instead, reliance was placed on TCR beta sequences and their occurrence across donors. HLA typing included class I and class II loci at four-digit resolution. Of the 350 to 450 genotyped donors, approximately 80% were placed in the genetic ancestry cluster associated with self-reported Caucasian donors. The study combined high-throughput TCR immunosequencing, statistical association of individual TCRs with disease status, and machine learning to predict cytomegalovirus infection status. Typing coverage differed by locus: A, B, C, DRB1 and DQB1 were typed in about 629-640 donors, DQA1 in about 500, DPA1 in roughly 590, and DPB1 in just under 490. About 320 gigabases of sequencing data and 80 million or so unique TCR sequences were included in an early release covering about 700 HLA-typed donors. Every repertoire in the discovery cohort had been generated on one and the same sequencing platform. Summary of the overall study and its limitations: Across donors, most TCR sequences were observed very rarely, whereas some public TCRs were present in many individuals. Roughly uniform sequencing depth across donors was assumed in presence/absence analyses, although this assumption may not hold. HLA typing was unavailable for some donors at each locus, so association tests used only the typed subset. The study listed 150 to 200 TCR beta chains as associated with cytomegalovirus. V-gene and J-gene trimming of TCR beta chains was associated with a missense DCLRE1C variant in a later genetic analysis, and the association was replicated in an independent cohort. In a later genetic analysis, fewer N-insertions in productive TCRs were reported among donors in an Asian-associated ancestry cluster than the roughly 700-donor mean. In a later analysis, HLA-associated TCR beta chains showed more clonal expansion and lower generation probabilities than non-associated chains that were equally common. A later analysis reported that several top co-occurrence clusters appeared linked to parvovirus B19, influenza, CMV and Epstein-Barr virus. The authors suggested that the approach could potentially be extended to other disease states and immunological phenotypes. Linkage disequilibrium might explain the correlated functional status among segregating V segments, but an unknown experimental factor could not be excluded. An earlier analysis of approximately 590 of the donors showed that most TCR beta V segments appeared in productive rearrangements either about 90% or about 30% of the time, which broadly matched IMGT annotations. Over 15 rarely observed V segments, including chromosome 9 orphons, were excluded from the earlier analysis of just under 600 of the donors because counts were too low. The only immune exposure information available for the cohort was CMV serostatus. Three of the identified cytomegalovirus-associated TCR beta chains were confirmed in vitro to be specific for cytomegalovirus antigens. The cohort was sequenced for TCR beta chains only, and without alpha or paired-chain data the features that could be detected were limited. Because the 87-base-pair reads could not distinguish some IMGT-functional V segments, including TRBV6-2 and TRBV6-3, those segments were excluded. When HLA alleles, especially DR and DQ, strongly co-occurred, TCR associations were difficult to assign to individual alleles. A later analysis found that most CMV-associated TCR beta chains appeared HLA-restricted, with HLA associations seemingly driven largely by CMV exposure. The sequencing pipeline was judged likely to have produced a cluster of highly shared sequence variants as a technical artifact. A further reported finding was that TCR beta sequences accurately predicted the HLA-A and HLA-B alleles for most subjects in the first cohort. In both the original and validation cohorts, the classifier was reported to diagnose cytomegalovirus status with high specificity and sensitivity. In a later analysis, TCR association rates were found to vary across HLA loci, with the most associated TCRs seen for DRB1 alleles and the fewest for HLA-C alleles. At a false discovery rate of 0.05, a later analysis linked some 17,000 TCR beta sequences to specific HLA alleles.

Inclusive of the bounding cysteine and phenylalanine, the CDR3 is 16 residues long. Of the read, only the CDR3 DNA is kept; its 48 bases are in frame from base 1. Looking up the germline V gene yields CDR1 MNHNS and CDR2 SASEGT. After removal of 3 bases from V and 4 bases from J, the junction retains 8 bases not matched to a gene. On this clone: The target of this receptor is not known. Base-call qualities are not available, and no considerably larger clone is one nucleotide away.

Library preparation employed the immunoSEQ multiplex PCR assay. For the multiplex PCR, a mixture combining 60 forward primers for TCR Vbeta segments and 13 reverse primers for TCR Jbeta segments was used. Amplification of the CDR3 region of rearranged TCR beta genes was performed with a multiplex PCR assay on genomic DNA. Amplified TCR beta libraries were sequenced as 87-base-pair reads on the Illumina HiSeq System. Regarding the original processing steps: In a later analysis, roughly 80 million unique TCR beta chains were counted across the 666 repertoires, and approximately 11 million of these chains were shared by at least two donors. A nearest-neighbor algorithm error-corrected the raw reads and collapsed the reads into unique sequences, merging closely related sequences to remove PCR and sequencing errors. V, D and J gene segments were assigned by aligning CDR3 sequences to IMGT reference sequences. Each retained sequence needed at least a six-nucleotide match to both a V gene segment and a J gene segment. A rearrangement was called productive if the CDR3 had no stop codons and remained in frame with V and J, and every other rearrangement was called non-productive. Following IMGT convention, CDR3 was defined as the stretch from the second conserved V-encoded cysteine up to the conserved J-encoded phenylalanine. The earlier analysis of some 540 of the donors excluded any sequence lacking an unambiguous match to a single V gene segment. In an earlier analysis of 500 to 750 of the donors, V segments were called functional above 56.7% productive rearrangements and were called segregating when the between-donor standard deviation exceeded 5%. A statistical classification framework was built for diagnosing cytomegalovirus status from the catalog of TCR beta chain sequences. V and J gene assignment, in a later analysis, came from comparing TCR nucleotide sequences with IMGT/GENE-DB human TR gene sequences. In a later analysis, CDR3 sequences and most-parsimonious VDJ recombination scenarios were assigned using the TCRdist pipeline. In a later analysis, each TCR beta chain was defined by its CDR3 amino acid sequence together with its V-gene family, and reads without a unique V-gene family were excluded. To address suspected cross-contamination and a sequencing artifact, a later analysis removed roughly 640 highly shared, low-generation-probability nucleotide sequences. For each public chain, a later analysis derived a clonal expansion index from normalized ranks of inferred template counts within each repertoire. A later analysis computed generation probabilities with a VDJ recombination model fitted to out-of-frame rearrangements, and checked the results against IGoR. In a later analysis, hypergeometric tests were used to score TCR-TCR, TCR-HLA and TCR-CMV co-occurrence, with a repertoire-size bias correction applied to TCR pairs. In a later analysis, false discovery rates were estimated by permuting HLA or CMV assignments 20 times. In a later analysis, co-occurring TCRs were grouped using DBSCAN, with TCRdist sequence similarity added in when clustering inside HLA-allele-positive subsets. For co-occurrence clustering, repertoires with fewer than 30,000 or more than 120,000 public chains were excluded, along with five repertoires with anomalous nucleotide sharing. TCRdb retrieved this table from immuneACCESS and kept in-frame rearrangements only. Not all clones are present; in checked studies, unresolved V genes account for under half, and no reason is known for the remainder. Clone size and the V and J calls come from that table; the DNA yielded D and trimming. This sample is represented by 100,000 or so clones; roughly 15% of them were singletons. The ten largest clones take up around 0.9% of the sample.

The cohort comprised under 700 healthy bone marrow donors. All cohort members were sampled while nominally healthy, although unrecorded immune exposures were likely present. The donor tested CMV seronegative and was one of the 352 seronegative cohort members. A peripheral blood sample was collected from each donor, and TCR beta sequencing was performed on peripheral blood mononuclear cells. Genomic DNA extraction from the blood cell samples was performed with the Qiagen DNeasy Blood Extraction Kit. Here the chain combines TRBV6-1 and TRBJ2-5, with TRBD1 identical over 10 junction bases. The sample was PBMCs. This receptor was identified in a female donor in good health and CMV-seronegative. For the CDR3, the sequence is CASSDGPGQGRETQYF. The nucleotides are TGTGCCAGCAGTGATGGCCCGGGACAGGGGCGAGAGACCCAGTACTTC.